This paragraph covers one TCR beta chain sequence. Its target is not known. This may be a read error, as it is one base from a much larger clone. This record comes from a study of T cell repertoires in cytomegalovirus infection. One entry per CDR3 protein results from TCRdb running MiXCR on the reads. The sample shows hundreds of thousands of distinct CDR3 sequences, about 31% of them seen only once. CDR3 size: 14 residues. The germline CDR1 and CDR2 sequences are SGHVS and FNYEAQ. Study conclusions and caveats: Ex vivo, HLA-C-restricted CMV-specific TCR beta clonotypes prevailed over the rest of the response.

The rearrangement uses TRBV7-6 and TRBJ2-3, with 7 bases matching TRBD1. Material: cultured CD8+ T cells from PBMCs, obtained from culture after CMV antigen stimulation. The source is a human donor in good health (CMV status not recorded). Some clones in this sample may be carry-over from other donors' samples. The CDR3 spells CVSSLTGPTDTQYF. CDR3 in DNA: TGTGTCAGCAGCTTGACAGGGCCGACAGATACGCAGTATTTT.